Listed below are T cell receptor beta chains from one sample, sequenced in a study of T cells in Graves' hyperthyroidism and ophthalmopathy. TCRdb passed the multiplex PCR reads through MiXCR, listing each CDR3 protein once. Of approximately 100,000 distinct CDR3 sequences listed, around 50% are singletons. The specimen was blood. Source of these receptors: a man aged 35 to 55 with Graves' hyperthyroidism. Both conserved end residues are part of each CDR3. Fields, in order: J gene, clone size, D gene, V gene, CDR3 protein, CDR3 DNA. The D gene is left open where the match is weak. Rows may omit the clone size; those that give it use once, few, many or a size class.

J: TRBJ2-7
size: .
D: TRBD1
V: TRBV9
CDR3: CASSVSTGELEQYF
DNA: TGTGCCAGCAGCGTCTCGACAGGGGAGCTCGAGCAGTACTTC

J: TRBJ2-3
size: many
D: TRBD2
V: TRBV9
CDR3: CARQQRGTSGGNDRTDTQYF
DNA: TGTGCCAGACAACAGAGGGGGACAAGCGGGGGTAACGATCGCACAGATACGCAGTATTTT

J: TRBJ2-1
size: once
D: TRBD2
V: TRBV28
CDR3: CASSSPPMEREVGEQFF
DNA: TGTGCCAGCAGTTCCCCCCCGATGGAGCGGGAGGTGGGTGAGCAGTTCTTC

J: TRBJ1-5
size: .
D: .
V: TRBV15
CDR3: CATSSETGDNQPQHF
DNA: TGTGCCACCAGCAGTGAAACGGGGGATAACCAGCCCCAGCATTTT

J: TRBJ2-7
size: .
D: .
V: TRBV7-8
CDR3: CASSPETGTYEQYF
DNA: TGTGCCAGCAGCCCAGAGACAGGGACTTACGAGCAGTACTTC

J: TRBJ2-1
size: many
D: .
V: TRBV7-8
CDR3: CASSLVGGASGYNEQFF
DNA: TGTGCCAGCAGCTTAGTGGGGGGGGCTAGCGGCTACAATGAGCAGTTCTTC

J: TRBJ2-7
size: many
D: TRBD2
V: TRBV11-2
CDR3: CASSLGFMRGAGTYEQYF
DNA: TGTGCCAGCAGCTTAGGATTTATGCGGGGGGCTGGTACCTACGAGCAGTACTTC

J: TRBJ2-7
size: .
D: TRBD1
V: TRBV5-5
CDR3: CASSVDRRDSSYEQYF
DNA: TGTGCCAGCAGCGTAGACCGACGGGACAGCTCCTACGAGCAGTACTTC

J: TRBJ2-7
size: many
D: .
V: TRBV7-2
CDR3: CASSLATSGEQYF
DNA: TGTGCCAGCAGCTTAGCCACCAGCGGCGAGCAGTACTTC

J: TRBJ1-6
size: many
D: .
V: TRBV6-1
CDR3: CASSEEPGGRDSPLHF
DNA: TGTGCCAGCAGTGAAGAACCCGGGGGTAGGGATTCACCCCTCCACTTT

J: TRBJ2-3
size: many
D: .
V: TRBV20-1
CDR3: CSARESATDTQYF
DNA: TGCAGTGCTAGAGAGTCGGCCACAGATACGCAGTATTTT

J: TRBJ1-4
size: many
D: TRBD1
V: TRBV6-6
CDR3: CASLGGLVEKLFF
DNA: TGTGCCAGCCTAGGGGGCTTAGTTGAAAAACTGTTTTTT

J: TRBJ2-1
size: .
D: TRBD1
V: TRBV20-1
CDR3: CSAFPGQGGEQFF
DNA: TGCAGTGCCTTCCCGGGACAGGGCGGTGAGCAGTTCTTC

J: TRBJ2-1
size: few
D: TRBD2
V: TRBV6-6
CDR3: CASSLTTAGVEQFF
DNA: TGTGCCAGCAGCCTAACCACGGCGGGGGTTGAGCAGTTCTTC

J: TRBJ2-2
size: .
D: TRBD2
V: TRBV7-7
CDR3: CASSNGLAGTTWELFF
DNA: TGTGCTAGCAGCAACGGACTAGCGGGAACGACCTGGGAGCTGTTTTTT

J: TRBJ1-5
size: many
D: .
V: TRBV7-9
CDR3: CASTLGSNQPQHF
DNA: TGTGCCAGCACCTTAGGTTCCAATCAGCCCCAGCATTTT

J: TRBJ2-7
size: .
D: TRBD2
V: TRBV6-4
CDR3: CASTRGLAGPAEQYF
DNA: TGTGCCAGCACACGGGGACTAGCGGGACCCGCGGAGCAGTACTTC

J: TRBJ1-6
size: once
D: TRBD1
V: TRBV7-2
CDR3: CASTRDRVGNSPLHF
DNA: TGTGCCAGCACCCGGGACAGGGTAGGGAATTCACCCCTCCACTTT

J: TRBJ2-6
size: .
D: .
V: TRBV25-1
CDR3: CASTAGVNTGELTF
DNA: TGTGCCAGCACGGCAGGGGTGAACACCGGGGAGCTGACTTTC

J: TRBJ2-3
size: few
D: .
V: TRBV5-1
CDR3: CASRSVGAQYF
DNA: TGCGCCAGCAGAAGTGTAGGGGCGCAGTATTTT

J: TRBJ1-1
size: many
D: .
V: TRBV7-9
CDR3: CASSPGGPYTEAFF
DNA: TGTGCCAGCAGCCCCGGTGGGCCCTACACTGAAGCTTTCTTT

J: TRBJ2-6
size: .
D: .
V: TRBV5-1
CDR3: CASSFGGTEAF
DNA: TGCGCCAGCAGCTTCGGGGGCACTGAAGCTTTC

J: TRBJ1-5
size: .
D: .
V: TRBV2
CDR3: CASGQDSPEHF
DNA: TGTGCCAGCGGCCAGGACAGCCCCGAGCATTTT

J: TRBJ2-7
size: many
D: TRBD2
V: TRBV20-1
CDR3: CSARRTSGGDYYEQYF
DNA: TGCAGTGCTAGACGGACTAGCGGGGGTGATTACTACGAGCAGTACTTC

J: TRBJ1-2
size: many
D: .
V: TRBV5-6
CDR3: CASSLNGGFGGYTF
DNA: TGTGCCAGCAGCTTGAATGGCGGCTTTGGGGGCTACACCTTC

J: TRBJ1-1
size: .
D: .
V: TRBV6-6
CDR3: CASRLGDAEAFF
DNA: TGTGCCAGCAGGTTGGGGGACGCTGAAGCTTTCTTT

J: TRBJ2-1
size: .
D: TRBD2
V: TRBV7-8
CDR3: CASSLPTSGSRNEQFF
DNA: TGTGCCAGCAGCCTACCGACTAGCGGGAGTCGTAATGAGCAGTTCTTC

J: TRBJ2-3
size: many
D: .
V: TRBV12-3/TRBV12-4
CDR3: CASSLVDTQYF
DNA: TGTGCCAGCAGTTTAGTAGATACGCAGTATTTT

J: TRBJ2-5
size: .
D: .
V: TRBV9
CDR3: CASSVWGTGETQYF
DNA: TGTGCCAGCAGCGTTTGGGGCACCGGAGAGACCCAGTACTTC

J: TRBJ1-4
size: many
D: .
V: TRBV6-5
CDR3: CASSYEGRNEKLFF
DNA: TGTGCCAGCAGTTACGAAGGACGGAATGAAAAACTGTTTTTT

J: TRBJ2-3
size: .
D: TRBD2
V: TRBV29-1
CDR3: CSVEVAGPTYF
DNA: TGCAGCGTTGAAGTAGCGGGGCCTACGTATTTT